The T cell receptor beta chain described here comes from a study of beta chain features in type 1 diabetes. General study points: The study found moderately but significantly shorter TCRB CDR3s in all four CD4+ subsets of Type 1 diabetes patients.

The CDR3 numbers 18 amino acids, ends counted. The V gene's germline CDR1 is SGDLS and CDR2 YYNGEE. Comment on this clone: The antigen is not known. Because the CDR3's place on the DNA is in doubt, the DNA is left out and the CDR3 is given as listed by TCRdb. Additional DNA sequences in this sample encode the identical CDR3.

Investigators reverse transcribed all isolated RNA, so they sequenced expressed TCRB transcripts. This table comes from immunoSEQ multiplex PCR, and its TCRdb copy is limited to in-frame clones, with some not included. The repertoire holds hundreds of thousands of clones, about 16% seen once, with about 0.086% in the top ten. The receptor comes from a man aged 18 to 35 in good health. The chain uses TRBV9 and TRBJ2-6. Sequencing input: naive CD4+ T cells from blood. CDR3 protein: CASSVASGANTGANVLTF.